This T cell receptor beta chain appears in the sequencing data of a study of human T cells and chemical hapten exposure. This clonotype was seen a few times. This sample's time point: pre-sensitization, week 0. Treatment denoted: therapeutic diphenylcyclopropenone sensitization with weekly scalp DPC. Unfractionated whole blood was the source of the extracted total RNA. Trimming left V 5 bases short and J 6 bases short, with 11 bases between. The CDR3 length is 13 residues. From germline, CDR1 is MNHEY and CDR2 SVGAGI. MiXCR, run by TCRdb on the RACE reads, gives a single entry per CDR3 protein. This table holds about 250,000 distinct CDR3 sequences, roughly 7.4% found once.

The sequencing here drew on whole blood, taken in connection with sensitization to the hapten diphenylcyclopropenone (DPC). The J gene is TRBJ2-4, the V gene TRBV6-5; the D gene is possibly TRBD1 (6 bases). This TCR derives from a man younger than 35 with alopecia areata. Some clones in this sample may be carry-over from other donors' samples. CDR3 residues: CASSRTVSNIQYF. DNA for the CDR3: TGTGCCAGCAGTCGGACAGTCTCAAACATTCAGTACTTC.